The 26 T cell receptor beta chains presented below share a single source sample, sequenced in a study of PD-L1 blockade in urothelial cancer. Method: immunoSEQ multiplex PCR; TCRdb's copy keeps in-frame clones and lacks some. The table records 17,000 or so clones, roughly 87% of them present only once. Sequencing was performed on PBMCs, taken around atezolizumab (anti-PD-L1) treatment. All receptors come from a man aged 50 or older with urothelial cancer.

The chain joins TRBV6-4 to TRBJ2-3, with TRBD2 identical over 9 bases. Trimming removed 5 bases from V and 6 bases from J; junction bases left unmatched: 6. CDR1 MRHNA and CDR2 SNTAGT come from the germline V gene. This CDR3 region has 14 residues. DNA for the CDR3: TGTGCCAGCAGTTTTAGCGGGGGCCGGGATACGCAGTATTTT. It specifies CASSFSGGRDTQYF.

DNA of the CDR3: TGTGCCAGCAGTCCAGCGGGAGGGGTCGTCTACGAGCAGTACTTC. Residues: CASSPAGGVVYEQYF. The rearrangement uses TRBV27 and TRBJ2-7; 10 bases agree with TRBD2. Germline assignment: CDR1 MNHEY and CDR2 SMNVEV (reference sequence). The CDR3 is 15 residues long. V shed 5 bases and J 3 bases; nucleotides not matched to a gene: 7.

This clone was observed a handful of times. The chain is built from TRBV10-2 and TRBJ1-2; no clear D gene. The CDR3 consists of 14 residues. Trimming took off 9 bases at V and 0 bases at J, with 14 bases between the two ends. Germline CDR1 WSHSY, CDR2 SAAADI. The CDR3 DNA is TGCGCCAGTACGGTTGAGGGATCTAACTATGGCTACACCTTC. Translated, it gives CASTVEGSNYGYTF.

This clone was recorded only once. The chain recombines TRBV19 with TRBJ2-7, with a tentative D call TRBD1 (7 bases). The V gene's germline CDR1 is LNHDA and CDR2 SQIVND (reference sequence). This CDR3 has 16 amino acids. The germline V and J ends were trimmed by 4 bases and 2 bases, with 18 bases remaining between them. DNA for the CDR3: TGTGCCAGTAGTACCAACGCAGGGGGGCGAACCTACGAGCAGTACTTC. Translation gives CASSTNAGGRTYEQYF.

V gene TRBV7-2 combines with J gene TRBJ2-7; weak D call: TRBD2 (5 bases). The germline V gene has CDR1 SGHTA and CDR2 FQGNSA. This CDR3 is 13 amino acids long. V was trimmed by 2 bases and J by 7 bases, leaving 12 bases between them. The CDR3 loop is CASSLTLRGEQYF. In DNA form, the CDR3 reads TGTGCCAGCAGCTTAACCCTACGCGGGGAGCAGTACTTC.

The table lists this clone with a few counts. The chain carries TRBV30 and TRBJ2-2; tentatively, D is TRBD2 (6 bases). CDR3 length: 13 residues. The V gene lost 3 bases and the J gene lost 4 bases, with 9 bases spanning the gap. CDR1 is GTSNPN, CDR2 SVGIG, per germline (reference sequence). CDR3 region: CAWSGGPTGELFF. The CDR3 region has the DNA TGTGCCTGGAGCGGGGGTCCCACCGGGGAGCTGTTTTTT.

The V gene is TRBV5-1, the J gene TRBJ2-2; D uncertain. Germline-derived CDR1 and CDR2 are SGHRS and YFSETQ. This CDR3 is built from 15 residues. Trimming took 0 bases from V and 3 from J, leaving 9 bases between them. For the CDR3, the DNA is TGCGCCAGCAGCTTGGAGGTAGCTGACACCGGGGAGCTGTTTTTT. Amino acid sequence: CASSLEVADTGELFF.

This clone was observed a few times. The V call is TRBV7-9, the J call TRBJ2-1; D might be TRBD1 (6 bases). This CDR3 comprises 14 residues. The V end lost 5 bases, the J end lost 7 bases, and 15 bases lay between the germline ends. The V gene's germline CDR1 is SEHNR and CDR2 FQNEAQ (reference sequence). The CDR3 nucleotides are TGTGCCAGCAGCCCGTACAGGGAACCTAATGAGCAGTTCTTC. As protein: CASSPYREPNEQFF.

The rearrangement joins TRBV5-6 to TRBJ1-1; perhaps TRBD1 as D (5 bases). Germline CDR1 and CDR2: SGHDT and YYEEEE. The CDR3 loop spans 11 amino acids. Trimming left V 2 bases short and J 11 bases short, with 10 bases between. CDR3 loop: CASSFQGRAFF. In DNA, the CDR3 is TGTGCCAGCAGCTTTCAGGGCCGCGCTTTCTTT.

The CDR3 DNA sequence: TGTGCCAGCAGTTACTCGCGGGGCACTAATGAAAAACTGTTTTTT. It yields the protein CASSYSRGTNEKLFF. The rearrangement links TRBV6-5 to TRBJ1-4; tentative D call: TRBD1 (5 bases). Germline V CDR1 and CDR2: MNHEY, SVGAGI. CDR3 length: 15 amino acids. V was pared by 0 bases and J by 2 bases, with 7 bases between.

There are a few counts of this clone. The rearrangement joins TRBV18 to TRBJ2-7; D possibly corresponds to TRBD1 (5 bases). Germline V gene lookup returns CDR1 KGHSH and CDR2 LQKENI. The CDR3 has 11 amino acids. Trimming cost V 8 bases and J 3 bases, with 8 bases left between them. CDR3 DNA: TGTGCCAGCGGAGACAGCTACGAGCAGTACTTC. Its protein product is CASGDSYEQYF.

The V call is TRBV6-6, the J call TRBJ2-7, with 10 bases identical to TRBD2. This CDR3 contains 12 residues. V shed 5 bases, J shed 6 bases, and the junction held 1 base outside the gene matches. CDR1 MNHNY and CDR2 SVGAGI come from the germline V gene (reference sequence). Here the CDR3 DNA reads TGTGCCAGCAGTGGGACTAGCGCCGAGCAGTACTTC. This sequence encodes CASSGTSAEQYF.

V is TRBV18 and J is TRBJ2-3; D may be TRBD2 (6 bases). This CDR3 has 16 amino acids. V lost 2 bases to trimming and J lost 2 bases, with 14 bases between them. Germline V gene sequence: CDR1 KGHSH, CDR2 LQKENI. CDR3 in DNA: TGTGCCAGCTCACCAGTAATAGCGGACCACACAGATACGCAGTATTTT. Amino acid sequence: CASSPVIADHTDTQYF.

The chain combines TRBV6-5 with TRBJ2-7; 7 bases align to TRBD1. CDR1 MNHEY and CDR2 SVGAGI come from the germline V gene. V gave up 6 bases and J gave up 3 bases; unmatched junction bases: 11. The CDR3 runs 15 residues. Here the CDR3 reads CASSFTIGTDYEQYF. CDR3 in DNA: TGTGCCAGCAGCTTTACGATCGGGACAGACTACGAGCAGTACTTC.

The chain links TRBV19 to TRBJ2-5; the match to TRBD2 covers 12 bases. Germline V gene lookup returns CDR1 LNHDA and CDR2 SQIVND (reference sequence). This CDR3 comprises 16 residues. Trimming took 5 bases from V and 5 from J; bases not matched to a gene: 9. The CDR3 DNA follows: TGTGCCAGTAGTTCGCTCGGACTAGCGGGACTCGAGACCCAGTACTTC. This encodes CASSSLGLAGLETQYF.

Only one count was recorded for this clone. The rearrangement links TRBV11-1 to TRBJ1-2, with a possible D match to TRBD1 (5 bases). The CDR3 extends over 15 amino acids. V was clipped by 4 bases and J by 6 bases, with 18 bases between them. From germline, CDR1 is SGHAT and CDR2 FQDESV (reference sequence). The CDR3 coding sequence is TGTGCCAGCAGCTCCACCCGGGGGGGGACGGATGGCTACACCTTC. Protein: CASSSTRGGTDGYTF.

The genes are TRBV14 and TRBJ2-5; 12 nucleotides align to TRBD1. The germline CDR1 and CDR2 sequences are SGHDN and FVKESK. This CDR3 comprises 16 residues. V lost 5 bases and J lost 5; bases outside the gene matches: 9. CDR3 nucleotide sequence: TGTGCCAGCAGCACTTGGGACAGGGGGCCCAGGGAGACCCAGTACTTC. Translation: CASSTWDRGPRETQYF.

The chain joins TRBV11-2 to TRBJ2-1; tentatively, D is TRBD2 (5 bases). The V gene's germline CDR1 is SGHAT and CDR2 FQNNGV. The ends were cut back, 0 bases at V and 4 bases at J, with 10 bases in the middle. This CDR3 comprises 15 residues. CDR3 protein: CASSLDPGGYNEQFF. In DNA, the CDR3 is TGTGCCAGCAGCTTAGATCCCGGCGGGTACAATGAGCAGTTCTTC. Filled out from reference TRBV11-2 and TRBJ2-1, the complete variable domain reads EAGVAQSPRYKIIEKRQSVAFWCNPISGHATLYWYQQILGQGPKLLIQFQNNGVVDDSQLPKDRFSAERLKGVDSTLKIQPAKLEDSAVYLCASSLDPGGYNEQFFGPGTRLTVL.

The V and J genes are TRBV28 and TRBJ2-2; 14 positions match TRBD2. V gave up 2 bases and J gave up 8 bases; unmatched junction bases: 7. Germline-derived CDR1 and CDR2 are MDHEN and SYDVKM. This CDR3 region has 17 residues. The CDR3 DNA reads TGTGCCAGCAGTTTACGCCCGGGACTAGCGGGAGTTGGGGAGCTGTTTTTT. This sequence encodes CASSLRPGLAGVGELFF.

The chain joins TRBV30 to TRBJ2-3; D remains ambiguous. V lost 2 bases and J lost 6, with 15 bases in between. Germline V CDR1 and CDR2: GTSNPN, SVGIG (reference sequence). This CDR3 has 14 residues. The CDR3 region has the DNA TGTGCCTGGAGTAGGTCAGGAACTCTGGATACGCAGTATTTT. It codes for CAWSRSGTLDTQYF.

This clone occurred once. The V call is TRBV29-1, the J call TRBJ1-5; perhaps TRBD1 as D (6 bases). The CDR3 contains 13 residues. Germline V lookup: CDR1 SQVTM, CDR2 ANQGSEA. Deletions cut 6 bases from V and 7 bases from J, with 16 bases between. The CDR3 sequence: CSVVTGTGQPQHF. The CDR3 coding sequence is TGCAGCGTCGTCACAGGGACGGGCCAGCCCCAGCATTTT.

The chain uses TRBV4-1 and TRBJ2-1, with TRBD1 matching over 10 bases. The CDR3 spans 14 residues. Looked up from germline, CDR1 is MGHRA and CDR2 is YSYEKL. V was clipped by 4 bases and J by 5 bases; unmatched bases: 2. CDR3 amino acids: CASSPGTGDNEQFF. DNA of the CDR3: TGCGCCAGCAGCCCCGGGACAGGGGACAATGAGCAGTTCTTC.

The chain combines TRBV11-2 with TRBJ2-1, with 12 bases fitting TRBD2. J lost 4 bases, V lost 0 bases, and 4 bases had no gene match. Germline assignment: CDR1 SGHAT and CDR2 FQNNGV. The CDR3 runs to 17 residues. The CDR3 DNA sequence: TGTGCCAGCAGCTTAGAGGCTAGCGGGAGGGTTTACAATGAGCAGTTCTTC. Encoded protein: CASSLEASGRVYNEQFF.

The CDR3 DNA reads as TGCGCCAGCAGCTTGCGGGGGGCTGGCAATCAGCCCCAGCATTTT. This sequence encodes CASSLRGAGNQPQHF. The chain has TRBV5-1 and TRBJ1-5; D perhaps matches TRBD1 (6 bases). Germline CDR1 SGHRS, CDR2 YFSETQ. Trimming took off 1 base at V and 2 bases at J, with 10 bases between the two ends. This CDR3 has 15 amino acids.

The gene calls are TRBV27 and TRBJ2-7, with 7 bases identical to TRBD1. Looked up from germline, CDR1 is MNHEY and CDR2 is SMNVEV (reference sequence). Trimming at V came to 10 bases and at J to 2 bases, leaving 8 bases not matched to a gene. This CDR3 has 13 residues. The CDR3 nucleotides are TGTGCCACCTGGAGACAGGGCCCCTACGAGCAGTACTTC. Translated, it gives CATWRQGPYEQYF.

This sequence joins TRBV11-2 and TRBJ2-3; D gene ambiguous. In germline, CDR1 is SGHAT, CDR2 FQNNGV. The CDR3 consists of 12 residues. Trimming stripped 5 bases from V and 6 bases from J, with 9 bases between. CDR3 amino acids: CASSAIWDTQYF. In DNA, the CDR3 is TGTGCCAGCAGCGCGATATGGGATACGCAGTATTTT.